The TCR beta chain under discussion was sequenced for a study of blood T cells in healthy people across ages. The study's findings and limits: The unknown donor CMV status may have confounded expanded clonotype changes.

The V gene lost 2 bases and the J gene lost 8 bases, with 21 bases spanning the gap. The CDR3 length is 15 residues. Germline V CDR1 and CDR2: GTSNPN, SVGIG (reference sequence). Remarks on this clonotype: Antigen specificity is unknown.

The use of a sample-barcoded 5' primer and a J-beta primer mix characterized a second PCR of 7 to 11 cycles. TCRdb passed the 5' RACE reads through MiXCR, listing each CDR3 protein once. The sample contains hundreds of thousands of distinct CDR3 sequences, approximately 21% of which appear only once. Sequencing was performed on blood. The chain links TRBV30 to TRBJ1-1; D not certain. The sequence was collected from a man between 65 and 79 years old in good health. The CDR3 region has the DNA TGTGCCTGGAGTAGATTTCTCAAGAATTCCGAAGAAGCTTTCTTT. Protein product: CAWSRFLKNSEEAFF.